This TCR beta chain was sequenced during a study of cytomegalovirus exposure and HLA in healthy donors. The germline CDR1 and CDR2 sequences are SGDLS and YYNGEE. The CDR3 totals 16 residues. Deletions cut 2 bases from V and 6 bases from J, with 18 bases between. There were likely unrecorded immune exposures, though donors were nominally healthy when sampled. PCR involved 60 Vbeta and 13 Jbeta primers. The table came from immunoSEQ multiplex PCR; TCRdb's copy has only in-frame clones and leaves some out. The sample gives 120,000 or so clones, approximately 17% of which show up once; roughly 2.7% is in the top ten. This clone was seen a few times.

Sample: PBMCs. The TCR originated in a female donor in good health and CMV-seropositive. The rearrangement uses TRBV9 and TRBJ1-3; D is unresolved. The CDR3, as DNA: TGTGCCAGCAGCGTTAGTTCCCGTCCCTCAAAAAACACCATATATTTT. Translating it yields CASSVSSRPSKNTIYF.